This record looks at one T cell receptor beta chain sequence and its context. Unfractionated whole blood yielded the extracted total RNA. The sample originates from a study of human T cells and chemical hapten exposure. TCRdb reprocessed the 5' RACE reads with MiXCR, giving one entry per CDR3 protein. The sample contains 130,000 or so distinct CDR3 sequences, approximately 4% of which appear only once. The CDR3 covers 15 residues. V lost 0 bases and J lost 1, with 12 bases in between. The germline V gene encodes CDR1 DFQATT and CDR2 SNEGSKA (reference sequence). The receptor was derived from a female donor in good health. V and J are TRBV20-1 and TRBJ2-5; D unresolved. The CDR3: CSAREPGSPQETQYF. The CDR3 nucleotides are TGCAGTGCTAGAGAGCCTGGGTCACCCCAAGAGACCCAGTACTTC.